A few counts support the clone carrying this TCR beta chain. Antigen unknown. The source of the sample is a study of graft-versus-host responses after intestinal transplantation. Findings and caveats of the study: An association linked early post-transplant HvG declines with peak circulating GvH clone levels.

The V end lost 2 bases, the J end lost 4 bases, and 12 bases lay between the germline ends. The CDR3 is 15 amino acids. Germline V gene sequence: CDR1 MNHNS, CDR2 SASEGT. Generated by immunoSEQ multiplex PCR, the TCRdb table keeps only in-frame clones and is missing some. Of 90,000 to 150,000 clones listed, approximately 92% are singletons. The chain couples TRBV6-1 to TRBJ1-5, with D perhaps matching TRBD1 (6 bases). The TCR was taken from a human donor who received an intestinal transplant. The sequencing used unstimulated CD4+ T cells sorted from spleen or lymph node cells, collected before intestinal transplant. The CDR3 nucleotides are TGTGCCAGCAGTGAATACCCACAGGGAAATCAGCCCCAGCATTTT. Its translation: CASSEYPQGNQPQHF.